This T cell receptor beta chain was identified during a study of blood T cell repertoires in COVID-19. The CDR3 is 17 residues long. Trimming at V came to 3 bases and at J to 1 base, leaving 9 bases not matched to a gene. CDR1 ENHRY and CDR2 SYGVKD come from the germline V gene. This clone has only one observation. Authors' processing steps: Using reference gene primer amplification, nucleated cell counts were estimated. TCRdb's copy holds only in-frame clones and misses some; the assay was immunoSEQ multiplex PCR. The D gene and trimming were derived from the DNA, and the V and J assignments and clone size from that table. The repertoire includes 190,000 or so clones, about 88% of them detected once, and around 4.5% sits in the top ten. Participants in the exposed group had met a COVID-19 case in the 2 weeks before joining the study.

The sequencing sample was made of PBMCs or T cells enriched from blood (not recorded which). The sequence was obtained from a woman younger than 45 who had been exposed to COVID-19. The V gene is TRBV10-3, the J gene TRBJ2-3; 8 positions match TRBD1. In nucleotides, the CDR3 is TGTGCCATCAGTGAAGCAGGACAGGGTCTCGGCACAGATACGCAGTATTTT. Its translation: CAISEAGQGLGTDTQYF.